Detailed here is one T cell receptor (beta chain). This entry is derived from a study of OX40 agonist ivuxolimab in advanced cancers. Assay: immunoSEQ multiplex PCR; the TCRdb copy retains only in-frame clones and omits some. The table shows 60,000 to 80,000 clones, with around 83% occurring only once. The germline V and J ends were trimmed by 0 bases and 4 bases, with 10 bases remaining between them. The germline gives CDR1 SGDLS, CDR2 YYNGEE. The CDR3 runs 15 residues. The chain links TRBV9 to TRBJ1-4; TRBD1 is a possible D gene (5 bases). The sequencing here drew on CD4+ or CD8+ T cells sorted from blood, taken in a trial of the OX40 agonist ivuxolimab. The receptor was derived from an adult with an advanced solid tumor such as melanoma, head and neck, liver or kidney cancer. The CDR3 is CASSVDWGDNEKLFF. CDR3 DNA sequence: TGTGCCAGCAGCGTAGACTGGGGGGATAATGAAAAACTGTTTTTT.